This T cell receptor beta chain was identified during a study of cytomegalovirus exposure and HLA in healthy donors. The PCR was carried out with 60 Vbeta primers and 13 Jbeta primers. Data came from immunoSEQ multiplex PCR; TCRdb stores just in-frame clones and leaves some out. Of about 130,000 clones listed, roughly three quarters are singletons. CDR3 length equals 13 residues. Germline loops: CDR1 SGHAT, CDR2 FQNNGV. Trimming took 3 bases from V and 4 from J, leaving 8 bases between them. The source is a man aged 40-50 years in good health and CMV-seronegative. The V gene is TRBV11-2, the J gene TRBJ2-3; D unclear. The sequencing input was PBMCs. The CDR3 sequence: CASSLGRADTQYF. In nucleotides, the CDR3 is TGTGCCAGCAGCTTGGGTCGGGCAGATACGCAGTATTTT. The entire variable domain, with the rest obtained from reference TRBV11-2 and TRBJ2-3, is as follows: EAGVAQSPRYKIIEKRQSVAFWCNPISGHATLYWYQQILGQGPKLLIQFQNNGVVDDSQLPKDRFSAERLKGVDSTLKIQPAKLEDSAVYLCASSLGRADTQYFGPGTRLTVL.